This is a list of T cell receptor beta chains from one sample in a study of identical twins. TCRdb re-analysed the 5' RACE reads in MiXCR, keeping a single row per CDR3 protein. The data show more than 200,000 distinct CDR3 sequences, less than 10% seen once. The material sequenced was memory (CD45RO+) T cells sorted from blood. Receptor source: a woman aged 18-35 years in good health. CDR3s include the opening cysteine and the closing phenylalanine or tryptophan. The D gene is left open where the match is weak. Clone size is stated in some rows and not others, as once, few, many or a class when expanded.

>TRBV13|-|many|TRBJ1-5
TGTGCCAGCAGCTCGGGACGGGGCGGGAAGCCCCAGCATTTT
CASSSGRGGKPQHF
>TRBV20-1|-|many|TRBJ1-1
TGCAGTGCTAGCAGAAACACTGAAGCTTTCTTT
CSASRNTEAFF
>TRBV12-3/TRBV12-4|-|many|TRBJ1-2
TGTGCCAGCAGTTTTTTAGCCGTGGGCTACACCTTC
CASSFLAVGYTF
>TRBV18|TRBD2|few|TRBJ2-1
TGTGCCAGCTCACCCCCCCTAGCGGACCCCAATGAGCAGTTCTTC
CASSPPLADPNEQFF
>TRBV6-2/TRBV6-3|-|few|TRBJ1-5
TGTGCCAGCAGTCCCAGGGGCGGACAGTCCTATAGCAATCAGCCCCAGCATTTT
CASSPRGGQSYSNQPQHF
>TRBV5-6|-|many|TRBJ2-7
TGTGCCAGCAGCTTGGACGCTGGGACGTCTTACTACGAGCAGTACTTC
CASSLDAGTSYYEQYF
>TRBV19|-|-|TRBJ1-2
TGTGCCAGTAGAGAAGCTACACTCTATGGCTACACCTTC
CASREATLYGYTF
>TRBV20-1|-|-|TRBJ2-1
TGCAGTGCTTGGAGCGGCTCCTACAATGAGCAGTTCTTC
CSAWSGSYNEQFF
>TRBV5-5|TRBD2|-|TRBJ2-2
TGTGCCAGCAGCTCTAGCGGGGGATTCAACACCGGGGAGCTGTTTTTT
CASSSSGGFNTGELFF
>TRBV20-1|TRBD2|few|TRBJ2-1
TGCAGTGCTATCGAGGTTACTAGCGGGTACAATGAGCAGTTCTTC
CSAIEVTSGYNEQFF
>TRBV5-4|-|-|TRBJ2-7
TGTGCCAGCAGCTACTGGGACCCGGGCGCCGAGCAGTACTTC
CASSYWDPGAEQYF
>TRBV5-1|TRBD2|many|TRBJ2-3
TGCGCCAGCAGCTCCCTAGCGGGAGGGCCAGATACGCAGTATTTT
CASSSLAGGPDTQYF
>TRBV24-1|-|-|TRBJ2-1
TGTGCCACCAGTGACACTCGTCGGGGGATCAATGAGCAGTTCTTC
CATSDTRRGINEQFF
>TRBV9|-|few|TRBJ2-2
TGTGCCAGCAGCGTAGTTAGCCAGGGCGGCACCGGGGAGCTGTTTTTT
CASSVVSQGGTGELFF
>TRBV15|-|few|TRBJ1-2
TGTGCCACCAGCAGGGAAAAGGACAGTTTCTATGGCTACACCTTC
CATSREKDSFYGYTF
>TRBV2|-|many|TRBJ2-7
TGTGCCAGCAGAGTTACAGGGTTCGGCGAGCAGTACTTC
CASRVTGFGEQYF
>TRBV20-1|-|many|TRBJ2-1
TGCAGTGCTAGAGAGAGCGCCCGCAATGAGCAGTTCTTC
CSARESARNEQFF
>TRBV4-2|-|many|TRBJ2-5
TGTGCCAGCAGCCAGACCAGGGAGGAGACCCAGTACTTC
CASSQTREETQYF
>TRBV6-1|TRBD1|few|TRBJ1-2
TGTGCCAGCAGACAGGGGCGCAACTATGGCTACACCTTC
CASRQGRNYGYTF
>TRBV2|TRBD1|-|TRBJ2-7
TGTGCCAGCAGTGATCCCCAGGGGGCCTACGAGCAGTACTTC
CASSDPQGAYEQYF
>TRBV7-3|-|few|TRBJ2-1
TGTGCCAGCAGCTTCGGAGGGGGTATGAGCAATGAGCAGTTCTTC
CASSFGGGMSNEQFF
>TRBV4-2|TRBD2|many|TRBJ2-7
TGTGCCAGCAGCCAAAGACTAGCGGGGGCCTACGAGCAGTACTTC
CASSQRLAGAYEQYF
>TRBV5-6|-|many|TRBJ1-4
TGTGCCAGCAGCTTAAGACAGACAACTAATGAAAAACTGTTTTTT
CASSLRQTTNEKLFF
>TRBV12-3/TRBV12-4|TRBD1|few|TRBJ1-2
TGTGCCAGCAGCCTAAGGACAGGGGCTAACTATGGCTACACCTTC
CASSLRTGANYGYTF
>TRBV7-9|TRBD2|few|TRBJ2-1
TGTGCCAGCAGCTTACTGAGCGGGGGGCCTAATGAGCAGTTCTTC
CASSLLSGGPNEQFF
>TRBV5-1|TRBD2|-|TRBJ2-1
TGCGCCAGCAGCTCGTTTACCCCGGGACTAGCGTCTCCTATCTTC
CASSSFTPGLASPIF
>TRBV6-2/TRBV6-3|-|-|TRBJ2-5
TGTGCCATATCCGAGAGCCAAGAGACCCAGTACTTC
CAISESQETQYF
>TRBV7-8|-|-|TRBJ1-2
TGTGCCAGCAGCTTTCCCACAGCCGGGAATGGCTACACCTTC
CASSFPTAGNGYTF
>TRBV5-1|TRBD2|many|TRBJ2-5
TGCGCCAGCAGCGGCGGGACTAACGCTGGGGAGACCCAGTACTTC
CASSGGTNAGETQYF
>TRBV9|TRBD2|few|TRBJ2-1
TGTGCCAGCAGCGTCCGACTAGCGGGGTTTGAGCAGTTCTTC
CASSVRLAGFEQFF
>TRBV7-3|-|many|TRBJ2-5
TGTGCCAGCAGCTACGGACCTCAAGAGACCCAGTACTTC
CASSYGPQETQYF
>TRBV12-3/TRBV12-4|TRBD1|-|TRBJ2-2
TGTGCCAGTTACTTACTCAGGGGGATCACCGGGGAGCTGTTTTTT
CASYLLRGITGELFF
>TRBV27|TRBD2|few|TRBJ2-1
TGTGCCAGCAGTTTACGGAACAGAACAATCTTGGGACTAGCGGGAGGGCCAGGACGCCATGAGCAGTTCTTC
CASSLRNRTILGLAGGPGRHEQFF